One and the same sample provided the 10 T cell receptor beta chains below, sequenced in a study of CD8+CD57+ T cells in acquired aplastic anemia. Researchers used genomic DNA as the template to profile TCR beta VDJ and CDR3. A single record per CDR3 protein comes from TCRdb applying MiXCR to the reads. The sample has roughly 61,000 distinct CDR3 sequences, about 56% seen once; the top ten hold about 2.5%. Input material: sorted CD4+, CD8+, or CD8+CD57+ T cells (not recorded which) from PBMCs. These receptors were taken from a human donor in good health, serving as a control.

The rearrangement joins TRBV10-3 to TRBJ1-5, with a possible D match to TRBD1 (6 bases). CDR3 size: 13 residues. Germline CDR1 is ENHRY and CDR2 is SYGVKD. The germline V and J ends were trimmed by 2 bases and 9 bases, with 11 bases remaining between them. CDR3 amino acids: CAISESRGWPQHF. The DNA of the CDR3 is TGTGCCATCAGTGAGAGTAGGGGGTGGCCCCAGCATTTT.

This clonotype was seen at least ten times. The chain has TRBV19 and TRBJ2-1; 8 nucleotides agree with TRBD2. The CDR3 is 17 residues long. The germline V gene encodes CDR1 LNHDA and CDR2 SQIVND (reference sequence). After removal of 1 base from V and 5 bases from J, the junction contained 10 bases not matched to a gene. CDR3 amino acids: CASSIARLANQNNEQFF. The CDR3, as DNA: TGTGCCAGTAGTATAGCCCGACTAGCGAACCAAAACAATGAGCAGTTCTTC.

This clonotype came up a few times. The chain uses TRBV2 and TRBJ1-2; D not certain. CDR1 SNHLY and CDR2 FYNNEI come from the germline V gene. With 7 bases removed from V and 12 bases from J, the gap between germline ends came to 15 bases. The CDR3 runs to 11 residues. This chain's CDR3 is CASKRIGGNTF. In nucleotides, the CDR3 is TGTGCCAGCAAACGCATAGGCGGCAACACCTTC.

This clonotype was counted ten times or more. This rearrangement joins TRBV20-1 to TRBJ2-7; 11 nucleotides agree with TRBD2. J lost 0 bases, V lost 0 bases, and 13 bases had no gene match. Germline-derived CDR1 and CDR2 are DFQATT and SNEGSKA (reference sequence). The CDR3 is 19 amino acids. In nucleotides, the CDR3 is TGCAGTGCTAGAGATCGTTTGCCGCGGGGGACTAGCGGCTCCTACGAGCAGTACTTC. It is translated as CSARDRLPRGTSGSYEQYF.

This clonotype was recorded many times. As DNA, the CDR3 is TGTGCCAGCAGCTGGGCGGGAGGGTTCAACTACAATGAGCAGTTCTTC. Its translation: CASSWAGGFNYNEQFF. The J gene is TRBJ2-1, the V gene TRBV7-6, with 9 bases aligning to TRBD2. The V gene end was trimmed by 4 bases and the J gene end by 3 bases; junction bases not matched to a gene: 7. The germline V gene encodes CDR1 SGHVS and CDR2 FNYEAQ. The CDR3 contains 16 residues.

This clonotype is classed as medium-sized (0.01 to 0.1%). The J gene is TRBJ1-1, the V gene TRBV29-1; 10 positions agree with TRBD1. CDR3 length: 14 amino acids. Germline-derived CDR1 and CDR2 are SQVTM and ANQGSEA. V trimming: 4 bases; J trimming: 4 bases; junction bases outside the gene matches: 6. In DNA form, the CDR3 reads TGCAGCGTTGCCGGACAGGGGGGGAGCACTGAAGCTTTCTTT. This sequence encodes CSVAGQGGSTEAFF.

V usage is TRBV7-6 and J usage is TRBJ2-5, with D possibly being TRBD1 (6 bases). Trimming cost V 8 bases and J 2 bases, with 12 bases left between them. The CDR3 loop spans 13 amino acids. CDR1 and CDR2 (germline): SGHVS, FNYEAQ. This CDR3 is CASDRWPQETQYF. CDR3 DNA: TGTGCCAGCGACAGGTGGCCGCAAGAGACCCAGTACTTC.

The CDR3 DNA is TGTGCCACCAGTGATCGGACAGAGAATGAGCAGTTCTTC. This translates into CATSDRTENEQFF. This chain connects TRBV24-1 to TRBJ2-1; a weak D match, TRBD1 (6 bases). The CDR3 runs 13 residues. Germline V gene lookup returns CDR1 KGHDR and CDR2 SFDVKD. V dropped 3 bases and J dropped 7 bases, with 9 bases sitting between them.

The chain carries TRBV10-3 and TRBJ2-7; the D is unclear. The CDR3 has 15 amino acids. Trimming shortened V by 3 bases and J by 5 bases, and 17 bases separated the two germline ends. CDR1 and CDR2 (germline): ENHRY, SYGVKD. In nucleotides, the CDR3 is TGTGCCATCAGTGAAGGTACGGATAGGGAAAACGAGCAGTACTTC. Its protein is CAISEGTDRENEQYF.

In this sample, this clonotype turned up many times. The chain has TRBV9 and TRBJ1-2, with D maybe TRBD1 (6 bases). In germline, CDR1 is SGDLS, CDR2 YYNGEE. The CDR3 extends over 17 amino acids. V was cut by 0 bases and J by 5 bases, with 20 bases left in between. The CDR3 DNA is TGTGCCAGCAGCGTAGCCAGACAGGTGGGGAGCCCATATGGCTACACCTTC. It codes for CASSVARQVGSPYGYTF.